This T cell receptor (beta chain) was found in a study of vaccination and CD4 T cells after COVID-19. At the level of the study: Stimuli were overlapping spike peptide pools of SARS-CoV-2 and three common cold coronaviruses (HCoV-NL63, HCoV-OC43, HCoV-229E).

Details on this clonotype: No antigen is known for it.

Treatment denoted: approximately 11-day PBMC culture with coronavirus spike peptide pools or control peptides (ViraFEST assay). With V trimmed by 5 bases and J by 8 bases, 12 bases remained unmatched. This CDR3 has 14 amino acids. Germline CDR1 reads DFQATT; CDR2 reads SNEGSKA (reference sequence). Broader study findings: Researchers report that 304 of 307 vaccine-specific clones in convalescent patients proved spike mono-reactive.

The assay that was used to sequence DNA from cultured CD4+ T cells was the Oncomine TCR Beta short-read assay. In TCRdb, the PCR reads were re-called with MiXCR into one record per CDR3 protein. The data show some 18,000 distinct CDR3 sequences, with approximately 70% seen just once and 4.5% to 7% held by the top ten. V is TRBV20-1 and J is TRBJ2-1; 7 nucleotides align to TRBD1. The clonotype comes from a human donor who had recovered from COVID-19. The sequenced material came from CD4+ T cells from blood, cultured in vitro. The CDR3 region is CSAERFQQGHEQFF. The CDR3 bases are TGCAGTGCTGAAAGATTTCAACAGGGGCATGAGCAGTTCTTC.